The 2 T cell receptor beta chains presented below share a single source sample, sequenced in a study of tumor and adjacent non-tumor tissue in lung cancer. RNA was extracted from bulk tissue without any cell sorting. Distant lung tissue was collected more than 3 cm away from the tumor edge. A modified ARM-PCR protocol with three rounds of nested PCR amplified TCRbeta. Each CDR3 protein gets one entry after TCRdb re-called the multiplex PCR reads with MiXCR. The table shows tens of thousands of distinct CDR3 sequences, with 80% to 90% occurring only once. The sequenced sample was distant non-tumor lung tissue. These receptors were taken from a man aged 55 to 70 with non-small cell lung cancer.

The chain recombines TRBV4-1 with TRBJ1-5; maybe TRBD1 (5 bases). The CDR3 sequence is 15 residues long. V lost 1 base, J lost 9 bases, and 16 bases lay in between. CDR1 and CDR2 from the germline V gene are MGHRA and YSYEKL. CDR3 in DNA: TGCGCCAGCAGCCAAGGTGGGGTTGGGGACCGGCCCCAGCATTTT. Amino acids: CASSQGGVGDRPQHF.

Notes on this clonotype: One end of the junction does not line up with germline, which may come from a read error. The rearrangement links TRBV20-1 to TRBJ2-5, with D unresolved. This CDR3 is 11 amino acids long. CDR1 and CDR2 (germline): DFQATT, SNEGSKA (reference sequence). The CDR3 nucleotides are TGCAGTGATAGTAGCAAAGAGATCCAGTACTTC. Residues: CSDSSKEIQYF.